One sample yielded the 29 T cell receptor beta chains listed below, sequenced in a study of OX40 agonist ivuxolimab in advanced cancers. The method was immunoSEQ multiplex PCR; TCRdb's version includes in-frame clones alone and lacks a portion of them. Here the sample spans 41,000 or so clones, around 87% being singletons. The material sequenced was CD4+ or CD8+ T cells sorted from blood, taken in a trial of the OX40 agonist ivuxolimab. These receptors came from an adult with an advanced solid tumor such as melanoma, head and neck, liver or kidney cancer.

The chain combines TRBV18 with TRBJ2-3; TRBD2 agrees at 9 bases. The CDR3 totals 16 residues. CDR1 KGHSH and CDR2 LQKENI come from the germline V gene. Trimming cost V 6 bases and J 4 bases; bases outside gene matches: 11. The CDR3 protein is CASSPQGLAGADTQYF. CDR3 nucleotide sequence: TGTGCCAGCTCGCCCCAGGGACTAGCCGGGGCAGATACGCAGTATTTT.

The rearrangement links TRBV5-4 to TRBJ2-3; 8 bases align to TRBD1. Per the germline V gene, CDR1 is SGHNT and CDR2 is YYREEE (reference sequence). The ends lost 0 bases at V and 5 bases at J; junction bases unmatched: 8. The CDR3 runs to 16 residues. The CDR3 here is CASSLGQGITQDTQYF. The CDR3 coding sequence is TGTGCCAGCAGCTTGGGACAGGGGATCACTCAAGATACGCAGTATTTT.

This clone was detected a few times. The CDR3 bases are TGTGCCACCCCACCACAGGGTGAAAGCAATCAGCCCCAGCATTTT. It codes for CATPPQGESNQPQHF. V is TRBV19 and J is TRBJ1-5; a weak D match, TRBD1 (6 bases). V was clipped by 10 bases and J by 1 base, with 17 bases between them. This CDR3 is built from 15 residues. Germline V gene sequence: CDR1 LNHDA, CDR2 SQIVND (reference sequence).

This chain links TRBV28 with TRBJ1-6; D gene unclear. V shed 1 base and J shed 8 bases, with 6 bases lying between them. CDR1 MDHEN and CDR2 SYDVKM come from the germline V gene. This CDR3 comprises 13 residues. For the CDR3, the DNA is TGTGCCAGCAGTTTATTCGGGGATTCACCCCTCCACTTT. This sequence encodes CASSLFGDSPLHF. The full variable domain, with the rest looked up from reference TRBV28 and TRBJ1-6, is DVKVTQSSRYLVKRTGEKVFLECVQDMDHENMFWYRQDPGLGLRLIYFSYDVKMKEKGDIPEGYSVSREKKERFSLILESASTNQTSMYLCASSLFGDSPLHFGNGTRLTVT.

V and J are TRBV27 and TRBJ2-7; D may be TRBD2 (6 bases). Germline V gene lookup returns CDR1 MNHEY and CDR2 SMNVEV (reference sequence). This CDR3 comprises 16 residues. V shed 7 bases and J shed 3 bases, with 22 bases lying between them. The CDR3 protein is CASILRRAGGLYEQYF. Here the CDR3 DNA reads TGTGCCAGCATTCTCCGGAGGGCCGGAGGTCTCTACGAGCAGTACTTC.

This clone was counted once. The rearrangement joins TRBV9 to TRBJ1-2; D is unclear. CDR1 is SGDLS and CDR2 is YYNGEE in the germline V gene. The length of the CDR3 is 14 residues. Trimming shortened V by 4 bases and J by 2 bases, and 12 bases separated the two germline ends. For the CDR3, the DNA is TGTGCCAGCAGCCCTCGGACTCTAAACTATGGCTACACCTTC. It translates to CASSPRTLNYGYTF.

The chain recombines TRBV11-2 with TRBJ2-3, with 13 bases aligning to TRBD2. Unmatched junction bases numbered 9, after V lost 5 bases and J lost 4 bases. Germline V gene data show CDR1 as SGHAT and CDR2 as FQNNGV. The CDR3 has 17 residues. The CDR3 DNA sequence: TGTGCCAGCAGCCAAAGACGGACTAGCGGGAGTGCAGATACGCAGTATTTT. Translation gives CASSQRRTSGSADTQYF. Together with reference TRBV11-2 and TRBJ2-3, the CDR3 gives the full variable domain: EAGVAQSPRYKIIEKRQSVAFWCNPISGHATLYWYQQILGQGPKLLIQFQNNGVVDDSQLPKDRFSAERLKGVDSTLKIQPAKLEDSAVYLCASSQRRTSGSADTQYFGPGTRLTVL.

The chain has TRBV11-3 and TRBJ2-2, with TRBD2 as a possible D gene (5 bases). From germline, CDR1 is SGHNT and CDR2 YENEEA. CDR3 length: 14 residues. V lost 1 base to trimming and J lost 9 bases, with 12 bases between them. CDR3 protein: CASSLGGFARELFF. In DNA, the CDR3 is TGTGCCAGCAGCTTAGGAGGGTTTGCGCGGGAGCTGTTTTTT.

V is TRBV9 and J is TRBJ1-2; D unclear. V lost 0 bases and J 2 bases, leaving 5 bases between the germline ends. Germline CDR1 and CDR2: SGDLS and YYNGEE. The length of the CDR3 is 13 residues. DNA of the CDR3: TGTGCCAGCAGCGTAGCCGAAAACTATGGCTACACCTTC. It is translated as CASSVAENYGYTF.

This chain uses TRBV5-4 with TRBJ1-3; D gene ambiguous. The V and J ends lost 8 bases and 0 bases respectively, with 12 bases between them. The CDR3 has 14 residues. Germline V CDR1 and CDR2: SGHNT, YYREEE (reference sequence). The CDR3 reads CASFDWGSGNTIYF. The DNA of the CDR3 is TGTGCCAGTTTCGATTGGGGCTCTGGAAACACCATATATTTT.

The chain links TRBV5-4 to TRBJ2-3, with 9 bases aligning to TRBD2. The CDR3 is 16 residues long. J was trimmed by 2 bases and V by 4 bases; bases with no gene match: 8. Germline V gives CDR1 SGHNT, CDR2 YYREEE (reference sequence). The CDR3 DNA reads as TGTGCCAGCAGCCAAGGATGGACTAGCGACACAGATACGCAGTATTTT. Its protein product is CASSQGWTSDTDTQYF.

This clone is deemed medium-sized. The chain carries TRBV11-3 and TRBJ1-1; D remains ambiguous. The length of the CDR3 is 12 residues. Germline loops: CDR1 SGHNT, CDR2 YENEEA. The V end lost 3 bases, the J end lost 3 bases, and 5 bases lay between the germline ends. CDR3: CASSFMDTEAFF. The CDR3 coding sequence is TGTGCCAGCAGCTTTATGGACACTGAAGCTTTCTTT.

The V gene is TRBV7-3, the J gene TRBJ2-1; 7 nucleotides agree with TRBD1. The length of the CDR3 is 17 residues. Germline-derived CDR1 and CDR2 are SGHTA and FQGTGA. With V trimmed by 2 bases and J by 9 bases, 16 bases remained unmatched. The CDR3 DNA is TGTGCCAGCAGCTTAGGGCCGACAGGGATCGGTGGGGGTGAGCAGTTCTTC. Its translation is CASSLGPTGIGGGEQFF. Full variable domain (outside the CDR3, taken from reference TRBV7-3 and TRBJ2-1): GAGVSQTPSNKVTEKGKYVELRCDPISGHTALYWYRQSLGQGPEFLIYFQGTGAADDSGLPNDRFFAVRPEGSVSTLKIQRTERGDSAVYLCASSLGPTGIGGGEQFFGPGTRLTVL.

V usage is TRBV7-8 and J usage is TRBJ1-1; D may be TRBD1 (6 bases). Germline-derived CDR1 and CDR2 are SGHVS and FQNEAQ. The CDR3 runs to 16 residues. V was cut by 1 base and J by 2 bases, with 14 bases left in between. CDR3 sequence: CASSLVPSGANTEAFF. As DNA, the CDR3 is TGTGCCAGCAGCTTAGTTCCCTCAGGGGCCAACACTGAAGCTTTCTTT. Supplemented by reference TRBV7-8 and TRBJ1-1, the full variable domain reads GAGVSQSPRYKVAKRGQDVALRCDPISGHVSLFWYQQALGQGPEFLTYFQNEAQLDKSGLPSDRFFAERPEGSVSTLKIQRTQQEDSAVYLCASSLVPSGANTEAFFGQGTRLTVV.

J is TRBJ2-2 and V is TRBV11-3, with 12 bases fitting TRBD2. The germline CDR1 and CDR2 sequences are SGHNT and YENEEA. CDR3 size: 16 residues. The V gene end was trimmed by 4 bases and the J gene end by 4 bases; junction bases not matched to a gene: 4. The DNA for the CDR3 is TGTGCCAGCAGCTCACCTAGCGGGAGGGCCACCGGGGAGCTGTTTTTT. Its protein is CASSSPSGRATGELFF.

The chain carries TRBV19 and TRBJ2-7; TRBD1 or TRBD2 may be the D gene (5 bases each). The V and J ends lost 7 bases and 0 bases respectively, with 16 bases between them. The length of the CDR3 is 15 residues. Germline V gene data show CDR1 as LNHDA and CDR2 as SQIVND (reference sequence). CDR3 DNA sequence: TGTGCCAGTACCTATAGTTGGGGGAACTCCTACGAGCAGTACTTC. It is translated as CASTYSWGNSYEQYF. Together with reference TRBV19 and TRBJ2-7, the CDR3 gives the full variable domain: DGGITQSPKYLFRKEGQNVTLSCEQNLNHDAMYWYRQDPGQGLRLIYYSQIVNDFQKGDIAEGYSVSREKKESFPLTVTSAQKNPTAFYLCASTYSWGNSYEQYFGPGTRLTVT.

The chain employs TRBV20-1 and TRBJ2-2; D is unclear. Germline V gives CDR1 DFQATT, CDR2 SNEGSKA (reference sequence). V lost 6 bases and J lost 6, with 8 bases in between. The CDR3 consists of 11 residues. The CDR3 sequence: CSATKAGELFF. CDR3 nucleotide sequence: TGCAGTGCCACCAAGGCCGGGGAGCTGTTTTTT.

This chain connects TRBV2 to TRBJ1-1; 8 bases line up with TRBD1. Trimming removed 4 bases from V and 3 bases from J; junction bases left unmatched: 7. The CDR3 loop spans 15 amino acids. CDR1 and CDR2 (germline): SNHLY, FYNNEI. The CDR3, as DNA: TGTGCCAGCAGTGCCAGGGGGCTGGGGGACACTGAAGCTTTCTTT. Translation: CASSARGLGDTEAFF. Variable domain in full (rest from reference TRBV2 and TRBJ1-1): EPEVTQTPSHQVTQMGQEVILRCVPISNHLYFYWYRQILGQKVEFLVSFYNNEISEKSEIFDDQFSVERPDGSNFTLKIRSTKLEDSAMYFCASSARGLGDTEAFFGQGTRLTVV.

V gene TRBV9 combines with J gene TRBJ2-7, with D hard to call. Germline V gene lookup returns CDR1 SGDLS and CDR2 YYNGEE. The CDR3 length is 14 residues. V was shortened by 0 bases and J by 4 bases, with 11 bases between the two germline ends. The CDR3 is CASSVGRGMYEQYF. The CDR3 DNA sequence: TGTGCCAGCAGCGTAGGACGAGGAATGTACGAGCAGTACTTC.

This chain uses TRBV29-1 with TRBJ2-1; 8 nucleotides agree with TRBD1. From germline, CDR1 is SQVTM and CDR2 ANQGSEA. With V trimmed by 5 bases and J by 6 bases, 6 bases remained unmatched. This CDR3 region has 13 residues. The CDR3 DNA reads TGCAGCGTTAGGGGGACAGGAGGCAATGAGCAGTTCTTC. Translated, it gives CSVRGTGGNEQFF.

This clone was seen more than once but under ten times. The V and J genes are TRBV7-6 and TRBJ1-1; no firm D call. V was cut by 2 bases and J by 4 bases, with 8 bases left in between. Germline V CDR1 and CDR2: SGHVS, FNYEAQ. The CDR3 is made up of 13 amino acids. CDR3 sequence (DNA): TGTGCCAGCAGCTTAAGGCAGACCACTGAAGCTTTCTTT. It encodes CASSLRQTTEAFF.

This clone was seen only a few times. In DNA form, the CDR3 reads TGCGCCAGCAGCTACAGCCCTACAGAGGGGGAAAAACTGTTTTTT. Translation: CASSYSPTEGEKLFF. This sequence joins TRBV5-1 and TRBJ1-4, with D maybe TRBD1 (5 bases). The germline CDR1 and CDR2 sequences are SGHRS and YFSETQ. The CDR3 sequence is 15 residues long. V lost 3 bases to trimming and J lost 8 bases, with 17 bases between them.

The chain joins TRBV6-5 to TRBJ1-1; weak D call: TRBD1 (5 bases). The CDR3 has 15 residues. V was cut by 0 bases and J by 7 bases, with 15 bases left in between. Germline loops: CDR1 MNHEY, CDR2 SVGAGI. DNA of the CDR3: TGTGCCAGCAGTTACTCGACTCTGGGGGTCTATGAAGCTTTCTTT. Its protein is CASSYSTLGVYEAFF.

This clone was observed once. The CDR3 sequence is CASSPYNTDTQYF. The CDR3 region has the DNA TGTGCCAGCTCACCATATAACACAGATACGCAGTATTTT. The V gene is TRBV18, the J gene TRBJ2-3; D remains unclear. Between the trimmed V and J ends, which lost 2 bases and 2 bases, there was a span of 5 bases. Germline V lookup: CDR1 KGHSH, CDR2 LQKENI. The length of the CDR3 is 13 residues.

J is TRBJ1-1 and V is TRBV2; 7 bases match TRBD1. The CDR3 covers 13 residues. With V trimmed by 8 bases and J by 6 bases, 9 bases remained unmatched. Looked up from germline, CDR1 is SNHLY and CDR2 is FYNNEI. The CDR3 protein is CASATQGWAEAFF. CDR3 DNA: TGTGCCAGCGCCACACAGGGGTGGGCTGAAGCTTTCTTT.

The chain has TRBV28 and TRBJ1-4, with D possibly matching TRBD1 (5 bases). Germline-derived CDR1 and CDR2 are MDHEN and SYDVKM. CDR3 size: 14 residues. Trimming shortened V by 7 bases and J by 8 bases, and 17 bases separated the two germline ends. CDR3 nucleotides: TGTGCCAGCACTGGGGGGGGTGCCTGGGAAAAACTGTTTTTT. Protein product: CASTGGGAWEKLFF. Using reference TRBV28 and TRBJ1-4 for the parts outside the CDR3, the full variable domain is DVKVTQSSRYLVKRTGEKVFLECVQDMDHENMFWYRQDPGLGLRLIYFSYDVKMKEKGDIPEGYSVSREKKERFSLILESASTNQTSMYLCASTGGGAWEKLFFGSGTQLSVL.

The rearrangement joins TRBV9 to TRBJ2-1; 12 bases align to TRBD2. This CDR3 contains 16 residues. V lost 0 bases, J lost 9 bases, and 7 bases stayed unmatched. CDR1 and CDR2 (germline): SGDLS, YYNGEE. CDR3 region: CASSVVLAGGPGEQFF. CDR3 DNA: TGTGCCAGCAGCGTAGTTCTAGCGGGAGGGCCGGGTGAGCAGTTCTTC.

The CDR3 coding sequence is TGTGCCAGCAGTTCCCATACCGGCCCCCCGTACTACGAGCAGTACTTC. Its translation: CASSSHTGPPYYEQYF. The rearrangement joins TRBV28 to TRBJ2-7, with D hard to call. CDR3 length: 16 amino acids. V lost 4 bases and J 3 bases, leaving 19 bases between the germline ends. Per the germline V gene, CDR1 is MDHEN and CDR2 is SYDVKM.

The chain couples TRBV9 to TRBJ2-2, with 12 nucleotides matching TRBD2. This CDR3 has 16 amino acids. Per germline, CDR1 SGDLS and CDR2 YYNGEE. V lost 4 bases, J lost 3 bases, and 4 bases stayed unmatched. This CDR3 reads CASSSRLAGDTGELFF. The CDR3 nucleotides read TGTGCCAGCAGCTCCCGACTAGCGGGAGACACCGGGGAGCTGTTTTTT.